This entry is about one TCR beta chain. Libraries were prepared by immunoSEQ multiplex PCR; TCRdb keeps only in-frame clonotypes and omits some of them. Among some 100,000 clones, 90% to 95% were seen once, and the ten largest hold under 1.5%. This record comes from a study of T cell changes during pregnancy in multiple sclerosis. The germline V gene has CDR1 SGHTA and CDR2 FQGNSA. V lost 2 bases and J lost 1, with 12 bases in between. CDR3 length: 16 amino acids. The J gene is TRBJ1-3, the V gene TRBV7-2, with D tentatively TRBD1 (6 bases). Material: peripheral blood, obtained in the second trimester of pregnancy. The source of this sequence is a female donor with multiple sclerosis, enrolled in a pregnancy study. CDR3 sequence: CASSLQGPQSGNTIYF. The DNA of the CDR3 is TGTGCCAGCAGCTTACAGGGGCCCCAATCTGGAAACACCATATATTTT.